These 22 T cell receptor beta chains were all obtained from the same sample, sequenced in a study of early T cells in non-severe SARS-CoV-2 infection. Using its own MiXCR run on the 5' RACE reads, TCRdb lists one record per CDR3 protein. The sample lists around 44,000 distinct CDR3 sequences, approximately 8.1% seen once, with 4.5% to 7% in the top ten. What was sequenced was whole blood. The receptors here all came from an adult who was a healthcare worker with PCR-confirmed SARS-CoV-2 infection or an uninfected control (not recorded which).

This rearrangement joins TRBV6-5 to TRBJ2-7; 7 bases align to TRBD1. Germline CDR1 and CDR2: MNHEY and SVGAGI. After removal of 5 bases from V and 2 bases from J, the junction contained 6 bases not matched to a gene. This CDR3 region has 14 residues. The CDR3 nucleotides read TGTGCCAGCAGTATCACAGGGGCGGCCTACGAGCAGTACTTC. Translated: CASSITGAAYEQYF.

This sequence joins TRBV20-1 and TRBJ2-1; the match to TRBD2 covers 8 bases. V lost 2 bases, J lost 3 bases, and 0 bases stayed unmatched. Looked up from germline, CDR1 is DFQATT and CDR2 is SNEGSKA (reference sequence). The CDR3 runs to 13 residues. CDR3: CSARLAGYNEQFF. The CDR3 DNA follows: TGCAGTGCTAGACTAGCGGGCTACAATGAGCAGTTCTTC.

The table lists this clonotype with many counts. The rearrangement links TRBV6-6 to TRBJ2-7; 8 positions match TRBD2. Germline assignment: CDR1 MNHNY and CDR2 SVGAGI (reference sequence). This CDR3 region has 14 residues. V shed 4 bases, J shed 5 bases, and the junction held 7 bases outside the gene matches. In DNA, the CDR3 is TGTGCCAGCAGTTTCGGGGGGGCGGAAAACGAGCAGTACTTC. It yields the protein CASSFGGAENEQYF.

In this sample, this clonotype turned up a few times. The chain couples TRBV12-3 or TRBV12-4 to TRBJ2-2; possibly TRBD1 or TRBD2 for D (5 bases each). The CDR3 loop spans 15 amino acids. With 5 bases removed from V and 8 bases from J, the gap between germline ends came to 18 bases. DNA for the CDR3: TGTGCCAGCAGTACTACAACTAGGGGCACGGGGGAGCTGTTTTTT. Protein: CASSTTTRGTGELFF.

This chain links TRBV20-1 with TRBJ1-1; perhaps TRBD1 as D (6 bases). V shed 2 bases and J shed 3 bases, with 16 bases lying between them. CDR3 length: 15 residues. The germline V gene has CDR1 DFQATT and CDR2 SNEGSKA (reference sequence). The DNA for the CDR3 is TGCAGTGCTAGAACCTTAAACTCAGGGGACACTGAAGCTTTCTTT. Its translation: CSARTLNSGDTEAFF.

This clonotype has just a few counts. The gene calls are TRBV18 and TRBJ2-3, with a weak D call TRBD1 (5 bases). V gave up 3 bases and J gave up 1 base, with 11 bases separating them. Germline-derived CDR1 and CDR2 are KGHSH and LQKENI. CDR3 length: 15 residues. In DNA, the CDR3 is TGTGCCAGCTCACCCTCAGGGCTGCGCACAGATACGCAGTATTTT. This encodes CASSPSGLRTDTQYF.

This clonotype was counted only a few times. The junction and the germline gene differ at one end; a read error may be behind it. The chain combines TRBV24-1 with TRBJ1-1; possible D gene TRBD1, 6 bases. The CDR3 is 13 residues long. Germline-derived CDR1 and CDR2 are KGHDR and SFDVKD. The CDR3 coding sequence is TGTGCCACCAAAGGGGGGCAGGGCACTGAAGTTTTCTTT. Amino acids: CATKGGQGTEVFF.

This clonotype appeared many times. The rearrangement joins TRBV6-2 or TRBV6-3 to TRBJ1-1; 9 bases are shared with TRBD1. In germline, CDR1 is MNHEY, CDR2 SVGEGT. This CDR3 region has 15 residues. Germline trimming cut 6 bases from V and 5 bases from J; bases unmatched to any gene: 10. CDR3 DNA sequence: TGTGCCAGCAGGCCCCCCACAGGGGGCGGAACTGAAGCTTTCTTT. It codes for CASRPPTGGGTEAFF.

This clonotype was picked up a small number of times. The CDR3 protein is CSARQGDSYNEQFF. CDR3 bases: TGCAGTGCTAGACAGGGGGACTCCTACAATGAGCAGTTCTTC. The chain uses TRBV20-1 and TRBJ2-1; 7 positions agree with TRBD1. J lost 0 bases, V lost 2 bases, and 1 base had no gene match. This CDR3 is built from 14 residues. CDR1 and CDR2 from the germline V gene are DFQATT and SNEGSKA (reference sequence).

This clonotype was seen ten or more times. J is TRBJ1-5 and V is TRBV18; 8 bases map to TRBD1. Trimming at V came to 3 bases and at J to 4 bases, leaving 5 bases not matched to a gene. This CDR3 region has 15 residues. The germline CDR1 and CDR2 sequences are KGHSH and LQKENI. The CDR3, as DNA: TGTGCCAGCTCACCCTTTGGACAGGGTAATCAGCCCCAGCATTTT. This encodes CASSPFGQGNQPQHF.

This clonotype was seen repeatedly, ten times or more. The chain employs TRBV2 and TRBJ2-1; possible D gene TRBD1, 6 bases. Germline V gives CDR1 SNHLY, CDR2 FYNNEI. The CDR3 extends over 16 amino acids. Between the trimmed V and J ends, which lost 5 bases and 0 bases, there was a span of 14 bases. Here the CDR3 reads CASSWETGSSYNEQFF. The CDR3 coding sequence is TGTGCCAGCAGTTGGGAGACAGGTAGCTCCTACAATGAGCAGTTCTTC.

This clonotype was seen only a few times. The chain couples TRBV30 to TRBJ1-2, with D maybe TRBD1 (6 bases). The CDR3 totals 13 residues. Trimming left V 2 bases short and J 4 bases short, with 11 bases between. Germline CDR1 GTSNPN, CDR2 SVGIG (reference sequence). CDR3 in amino acids: CAWSPGQSYGYTF. The CDR3, as DNA: TGTGCCTGGAGTCCAGGACAGAGCTATGGCTACACCTTC.

The chain employs TRBV12-3 or TRBV12-4 and TRBJ2-7; D may be TRBD1 (6 bases). CDR3 size: 14 residues. V was trimmed by 5 bases and J by 4 bases, leaving 15 bases between them. CDR3 DNA sequence: TGTGCCAGCAGTGGGTTCCGGGACAAATACGAGCAGTACTTC. Translating it yields CASSGFRDKYEQYF.

This clonotype was counted between two and nine times. CDR3 DNA sequence: TGCAGTGCCATAAGACAGGATTACACCTACGAGCAGTACTTC. This translates into CSAIRQDYTYEQYF. The V and J genes are TRBV20-1 and TRBJ2-7; maybe TRBD1 (6 bases). The V gene lost 6 bases and the J gene lost 2 bases, with 17 bases spanning the gap. The germline V gene has CDR1 DFQATT and CDR2 SNEGSKA (reference sequence). The CDR3 is 14 residues long.

The V call is TRBV4-3, the J call TRBJ2-3; no definite D call. The CDR3 sequence is 15 residues long. V was trimmed by 0 bases and J by 2 bases, leaving 9 bases between them. Germline values: CDR1 LGHNA, CDR2 YSLEER. The CDR3 loop reads CASSQDRSITDTQYF. CDR3 sequence (DNA): TGCGCCAGCAGCCAAGATCGCTCGATCACAGATACGCAGTATTTT.

This clonotype appeared many times. The CDR3 nucleotides are TGTGCCAGCAGTCGTCGAGTGGGGGGAGTAAATGAGCAGTTCTTC. The encoded protein is CASSRRVGGVNEQFF. The V call is TRBV27, the J call TRBJ2-1; tentatively, D is TRBD2 (6 bases). The CDR3 is 15 residues long. The V gene lost 5 bases and the J gene lost 7 bases, with 18 bases spanning the gap. Germline V gives CDR1 MNHEY, CDR2 SMNVEV (reference sequence).

This clonotype was recorded many times. The CDR3 sequence is CASSPSSGVVDEQYF. In nucleotides, the CDR3 is TGTGCCAGCAGCCCTTCTAGTGGGGTTGTGGACGAGCAGTACTTC. V and J are TRBV27 and TRBJ2-7; no clear D. V gave up 6 bases and J gave up 5 bases, with 20 bases separating them. Germline V gives CDR1 MNHEY, CDR2 SMNVEV (reference sequence). CDR3 size: 15 residues.

In this sample, this clonotype turned up many times. The CDR3 loop is CARSYGQGCQPQHF. The CDR3 coding sequence is TGTGCCAGAAGCTATGGACAGGGTTGTCAGCCCCAGCATTTT. The chain has TRBV5-3 and TRBJ1-5, with 8 bases aligning to TRBD1. TRBV5-3 is an ORF, and what it does is uncertain. CDR3 size: 14 residues. V shed 3 bases and J 6 bases; nucleotides not matched to a gene: 5.

The genes are TRBV7-2 and TRBJ2-1, with D unclear. CDR1 is SGHTA and CDR2 is FQGNSA in the germline V gene. Trimming pared 2 bases from V and 8 bases from J, leaving 13 bases between. This CDR3 is built from 14 residues. The CDR3 coding sequence is TGTGCCAGCAGCTTATTACCCTCTTTCGATGAGCAGTTCTTC. Protein product: CASSLLPSFDEQFF.

The table lists this clonotype with many counts. The genes are TRBV6-5 and TRBJ1-1, with D maybe TRBD1 (6 bases). This CDR3 is 16 amino acids long. The germline V gene encodes CDR1 MNHEY and CDR2 SVGAGI. V was shortened by 0 bases and J by 2 bases, with 13 bases between the two germline ends. CDR3 in amino acids: CASSYSIWDTNTEAFF. The CDR3 DNA is TGTGCCAGCAGTTACTCGATCTGGGACACAAACACTGAAGCTTTCTTT.

This clonotype was observed many times. The V and J genes are TRBV12-3 or TRBV12-4 and TRBJ2-7; D gene uncertain. V was cut by 6 bases and J by 1 base, with 7 bases left in between. CDR3 length: 12 amino acids. CDR3 nucleotide sequence: TGTGCCAGCAGCTCTCCTTCCTACGAGCAGTACTTC. Translation: CASSSPSYEQYF.

This clonotype has ten or more counts. The rearrangement uses TRBV12-3 or TRBV12-4 and TRBJ1-1; D not certain. The CDR3 has 13 amino acids. Trimming removed 6 bases at V and 8 bases at J, with 16 bases between. The CDR3 sequence: CASSPRAWKEAFF. The CDR3 DNA follows: TGTGCCAGCAGCCCGAGGGCCTGGAAAGAAGCTTTCTTT.